This TCR beta chain originates from a study of T cells in Graves' hyperthyroidism and ophthalmopathy. The V and J ends lost 2 bases and 10 bases respectively, with 21 bases between them. Germline V lookup: CDR1 MNHEY, CDR2 SVGAGI. There are 17 residues in the CDR3. Amplification targeted TCR beta CDR3 regions from RNA transcripts. Carried out on the TCR CDR3, a first-round RT-PCR used the HTBI primer set. TCRdb independently ran MiXCR on the multiplex PCR reads; one entry per CDR3 protein. Of more than 550,000 distinct CDR3 sequences listed, about 17% are singletons. Sequenced: blood. This receptor was identified in a woman between 45 and 60 years old with Graves' hyperthyroidism that later progressed to Graves' ophthalmopathy. The chain carries TRBV6-5 and TRBJ1-6; tentative D call: TRBD1 (6 bases). The CDR3 loop is CASSYPKQGESSSPLHF. CDR3 nucleotides: TGTGCCAGCAGTTACCCTAAACAGGGAGAGTCGTCATCACCCCTCCACTTT.